This TCR beta chain stems from a study of blood T cell repertoires in COVID-19. In the study overall: From the United States, Italy and Spain came samples of acute and convalescent COVID-19. Sources were T cells, B-cell-depleted T cells, or PBMCs; the material itself was cDNA or gDNA.

Per the authors' pipeline: Amplification of reference gene primers was used by the study to estimate nucleated cell counts. Measured with immunoSEQ multiplex PCR; TCRdb has only the in-frame clones, and not every one. V and J calls plus clone size are reproduced from that table; the DNA served to infer D and trimming. The sample has more than 200,000 clones, around four fifths seen once. This clone has just a few counts. J was trimmed by 8 bases and V by 4 bases; bases with no gene match: 9. Germline V CDR1 and CDR2: GTSNPN, SVGIG (reference sequence). The CDR3 extends over 15 amino acids. The sequencing input was peripheral blood. This receptor was obtained from a woman aged 40-49 years with active or convalescent COVID-19. V gene TRBV30 combines with J gene TRBJ1-6; the match to TRBD1 covers 9 bases. This CDR3 reads CAWNRDRERDSPLHF. The CDR3 bases are TGTGCCTGGAACCGGGACAGGGAACGTGATTCACCCCTCCACTTT.